One T cell receptor beta chain is described in this entry. The target antigen is unknown. This record belongs to a study of Ad26.COV2.S vaccination and SARS-CoV-2 variants. Only in-frame clones appear in the TCRdb table, and some are missing; sequencing was by immunoSEQ multiplex PCR. Here the sample spans about 350,000 clones, about 90% being singletons. CDR3 length: 15 residues. CDR1 and CDR2 (germline): LGHDT, YNNKEL (reference sequence). V lost 3 bases and J 6 bases, leaving 15 bases between the germline ends. The study's findings and limits: Measurement of non-spike TCR breadth gave similar results in vaccine and placebo recipients. Spike-specific CD8+ and CD4+ T cell responses reportedly showed substantial breadth after vaccination. Quantification of TCR breadth and depth may have yielded underestimates of total T cell responses. Among vaccine recipients, spike-specific TCR breadth exceeded that of placebo recipients.

The V gene is TRBV3-1 (or the pseudogene TRBV3-2), the J gene TRBJ1-5, with D uncertain. The sample in question was peripheral blood, obtained after recovery from COVID-19. The receptor comes from a human donor who had recovered from COVID-19. In DNA, the CDR3 is TGTGCCAGCAGCCACAGTGGGGTGGTGGGTCAGCCCCAGCATTTT. Translating it yields CASSHSGVVGQPQHF.